The 30 T cell receptor beta chains below all came from one sample that was sequenced in a study of blood T cell repertoires in COVID-19. Assay used: immunoSEQ multiplex PCR; TCRdb lists only in-frame clones, some missing. The sample carries 160,000 or so clones, 65% to 90% recorded once. The sequencing input was peripheral blood. The source of these receptors is a human donor in a cohort sampled during active COVID-19.

The chain has TRBV15 and TRBJ1-1; D is undetermined. Trimming stripped 4 bases from V and 3 bases from J, with 15 bases between. The CDR3 is made up of 15 amino acids. Germline V gene lookup returns CDR1 LNHNV and CDR2 YYDKDF (reference sequence). The CDR3 nucleotides read TGTGCCACCAGCAATAGGATCACGGAGGACACTGAAGCTTTCTTT. Encoded protein: CATSNRITEDTEAFF. Variable domain in full (rest from reference TRBV15 and TRBJ1-1): DAMVIQNPRYQVTQFGKPVTLSCSQTLNHNVMYWYQQKSSQAPKLLFHYYDKDFNNEADTPDNFQSRRPNTSFCFLDIRSPGLGDTAMYLCATSNRITEDTEAFFGQGTRLTVV.

The chain links TRBV6-1 to TRBJ1-4; D gene uncertain. V was shortened by 1 base and J by 0 bases, with 6 bases between the two germline ends. Germline CDR1 is MNHNS and CDR2 is SASEGT. The CDR3 covers 15 residues. The CDR3 here is CASSEVSATNEKLFF. CDR3 DNA sequence: TGTGCCAGCAGTGAAGTGTCAGCAACTAATGAAAAACTGTTTTTT.

A few counts support this clone. The genes are TRBV7-3 and TRBJ2-2, with a tentative D call TRBD2 (5 bases). V was pared by 2 bases and J by 6 bases, with 13 bases between. Germline CDR1 and CDR2: SGHTA and FQGTGA. This CDR3 is built from 15 residues. In DNA form, the CDR3 reads TGTGCCAGCAGCTTACAGGCTAGCAACCCCGGGGAGCTGTTTTTT. This sequence encodes CASSLQASNPGELFF. The complete variable domain, with remaining parts taken from reference TRBV7-3 and TRBJ2-2, reads GAGVSQTPSNKVTEKGKYVELRCDPISGHTALYWYRQSLGQGPEFLIYFQGTGAADDSGLPNDRFFAVRPEGSVSTLKIQRTERGDSAVYLCASSLQASNPGELFFGEGSRLTVL.

The chain combines TRBV7-6 with TRBJ2-2; D not certain. This CDR3 has 14 residues. V was shortened by 1 base and J by 4 bases, with 7 bases between the two germline ends. Looked up from germline, CDR1 is SGHVS and CDR2 is FNYEAQ. The CDR3: CASSLEWATGELFF. The CDR3 bases are TGTGCCAGCAGCTTAGAATGGGCCACCGGGGAGCTGTTTTTT.

This clone has just one count. The gene calls are TRBV6-1 and TRBJ2-7; D possibly corresponds to TRBD2 (7 bases). The CDR3 is made up of 15 amino acids. CDR1 and CDR2 (germline): MNHNS, SASEGT. Trimming pared 0 bases from V and 2 bases from J, leaving 11 bases between. CDR3 region: CASSEAEGGAYEQYF. Written as DNA, the CDR3 is TGTGCCAGCAGTGAAGCCGAAGGGGGGGCCTACGAGCAGTACTTC.

In its sample, this clone was seen a few times. The chain links TRBV7-6 to TRBJ1-5; 7 nucleotides line up with TRBD1. The trim removed 2 bases at V and 0 bases at J, leaving 1 base unmatched. From germline, CDR1 is SGHVS and CDR2 FNYEAQ. The CDR3 covers 15 residues. The CDR3, as DNA: TGTGCCAGCAGCTTACAGGGGGATAGCAATCAGCCCCAGCATTTT. Amino acid sequence: CASSLQGDSNQPQHF.

V is TRBV4-3 and J is TRBJ1-2; the match to TRBD1 covers 10 bases. CDR1 LGHNA and CDR2 YSLEER come from the germline V gene. The CDR3 totals 14 residues. After removal of 2 bases from V and 8 bases from J, the junction contained 5 bases not matched to a gene. CDR3 residues: CASSQYGTGDGYTF. CDR3 in DNA: TGCGCCAGCAGCCAATACGGGACAGGGGACGGCTACACCTTC.

For the CDR3, the DNA is TGTGCCAGCAGTTCCGGACTAGTCAGTCCCGGGGAGCTGTTTTTT. This sequence encodes CASSSGLVSPGELFF. The chain links TRBV6-6 to TRBJ2-2; 7 nucleotides match TRBD2. The J segment lost 6 bases and the V segment lost 4 bases, leaving 8 bases of the junction unmatched. The CDR3 consists of 15 residues. The germline gives CDR1 MNHNY, CDR2 SVGAGI (reference sequence).

The rearrangement uses TRBV10-1 and TRBJ2-6; D is possibly TRBD2 (5 bases). The CDR3 is 14 residues long. Trimming pared 5 bases from V and 0 bases from J, leaving 5 bases between. From germline, CDR1 is WNHNN and CDR2 SYGVQD (reference sequence). The CDR3 spells CASSSGSGANVLTF. In nucleotides, the CDR3 is TGCGCCAGCAGTAGCGGCTCTGGGGCCAACGTCCTGACTTTC.

V gene TRBV7-8 combines with J gene TRBJ1-1; 10 bases align to TRBD1. Trimming at V came to 5 bases and at J to 12 bases, leaving 6 bases not matched to a gene. CDR3 size: 12 residues. Germline V gene data show CDR1 as SGHVS and CDR2 as FQNEAQ. In DNA form, the CDR3 reads TGTGCCAGCAGCCCCCGGACAGGGGGGACTTTCTTT. This codes for CASSPRTGGTFF.

This sequence joins TRBV6-5 and TRBJ1-2; D is unresolved. CDR1 is MNHEY and CDR2 is SVGAGI in the germline V gene. There are 14 residues in the CDR3. V lost 5 bases and J 0 bases, leaving 10 bases between the germline ends. The CDR3 DNA sequence: TGTGCCAGCAGTCAGATATCAGCTAACTATGGCTACACCTTC. Translating it yields CASSQISANYGYTF.

The V gene is TRBV6-4, the J gene TRBJ2-1, with D perhaps TRBD1 (6 bases). This CDR3 is built from 14 residues. V dropped 5 bases and J dropped 5 bases, with 13 bases sitting between them. Germline loops: CDR1 MRHNA, CDR2 SNTAGT. The CDR3: CASSSQGWNNEQFF. For the CDR3, the DNA is TGTGCCAGCAGTTCGCAGGGGTGGAACAATGAGCAGTTCTTC.

The rearrangement joins TRBV24-1 to TRBJ1-2, with D hard to call. The CDR3 spans 14 residues. Germline CDR1 reads KGHDR; CDR2 reads SFDVKD. The V gene lost 2 bases and the J gene lost 4 bases, with 10 bases spanning the gap. The CDR3 region has the DNA TGTGCCACCAGTGATTCAGACGGAGTCTATGGCTACACCTTC. It translates to CATSDSDGVYGYTF.

The chain has TRBV7-9 and TRBJ2-3, with 7 bases fitting TRBD2. CDR1 is SEHNR, CDR2 FQNEAQ, per germline (reference sequence). After removal of 5 bases from V and 6 bases from J, the junction contained 8 bases not matched to a gene. This CDR3 contains 14 residues. CDR3 sequence reads: CASSRDYLTDTQYF. CDR3 bases: TGTGCCAGCAGCCGGGACTATCTCACGGATACGCAGTATTTT.

CDR3 DNA sequence: TGTGCCAGCAGTTACGAGATGGGACTTGCTGGAAACACCATATATTTT. This codes for CASSYEMGLAGNTIYF. The chain recombines TRBV6-5 with TRBJ1-3; D is perhaps TRBD1 (5 bases). Germline-derived CDR1 and CDR2 are MNHEY and SVGAGI. V lost 2 bases to trimming and J lost 2 bases, with 13 bases between them. The CDR3 length is 16 residues.

The CDR3, as DNA: TGTGCCAGCAGTGAATCATCAGGGGGAACCAACTATGGCTACACCTTC. It translates to CASSESSGGTNYGYTF. The chain links TRBV25-1 to TRBJ1-2; 7 bases are shared with TRBD1. The CDR3 is 16 amino acids. Trimming took 1 base from V and 2 from J; bases not matched to a gene: 7. The germline gives CDR1 MGHDK, CDR2 SYGVNS.

The V gene is TRBV15, the J gene TRBJ2-3, with D maybe TRBD2 (5 bases). Trimming cost V 5 bases and J 0 bases, with 9 bases left between them. The CDR3 is 14 residues long. Germline V gene sequence: CDR1 LNHNV, CDR2 YYDKDF (reference sequence). CDR3 sequence: CATSGGLSTDTQYF. The CDR3 nucleotides read TGTGCCACCAGCGGAGGACTGAGCACAGATACGCAGTATTTT.

Comments on this clone: This CDR3 is also generated by other DNA sequences in the sample. The rearrangement joins TRBV2 to TRBJ1-1, with TRBD1 matching over 7 bases. The V segment lost 3 bases and the J segment 2 bases; nucleotides outside the gene matches: 6. CDR3 length equals 15 residues. Looked up from germline, CDR1 is SNHLY and CDR2 is FYNNEI. CDR3 nucleotide sequence: TGTGCCAGCAGTGAGGTACAGGGGAGAAACACTGAAGCTTTCTTT. Protein: CASSEVQGRNTEAFF.

The rearrangement joins TRBV9 to TRBJ2-5; TRBD2 agrees at 8 bases. V gave up 4 bases and J gave up 2 bases; unmatched junction bases: 10. The germline gives CDR1 SGDLS, CDR2 YYNGEE. The CDR3 loop spans 16 amino acids. The CDR3 region is CASSPLRLAGQETQYF. For the CDR3, the DNA is TGTGCCAGCAGCCCACTCCGATTAGCGGGACAAGAGACCCAGTACTTC.

The chain employs TRBV7-2 and TRBJ1-2; TRBD1 aligns across 9 bases. The CDR3 sequence is 16 residues long. The germline V gene has CDR1 SGHTA and CDR2 FQGNSA. The ends lost 3 bases at V and 8 bases at J; junction bases unmatched: 13. CDR3 loop: CASSLGLDRTGEGYTF. The CDR3 DNA is TGTGCCAGCAGCTTGGGACTAGACCGGACAGGGGAGGGCTACACCTTC.

The chain's CDR3 is CASSLVSGSSTDTQYF. The CDR3 DNA reads as TGTGCCAGCAGCTTAGTTAGCGGGAGTAGCACAGATACGCAGTATTTT. The chain uses TRBV11-2 and TRBJ2-3, with TRBD2 matching over 9 bases. The junction had 2 bases not matched to a gene; V was cut back by 1 base and J by 0 bases. The CDR3 extends over 16 amino acids. In germline, CDR1 is SGHAT, CDR2 FQNNGV.

The CDR3 spells CASSEGNWPYEQYF. The DNA of the CDR3 is TGTGCCAGCAGTGAGGGTAACTGGCCCTACGAGCAGTACTTC. The rearrangement links TRBV9 to TRBJ2-7; maybe TRBD2 (5 bases). The V gene's germline CDR1 is SGDLS and CDR2 YYNGEE. The CDR3 totals 14 residues. V lost 5 bases to trimming and J lost 2 bases, with 14 bases between them.

This chain uses TRBV28 with TRBJ1-1; 12 positions match TRBD1. Looked up from germline, CDR1 is MDHEN and CDR2 is SYDVKM. The CDR3 is 15 residues long. The trim removed 4 bases at V and 5 bases at J, leaving 5 bases unmatched. The CDR3 spells CASSSGDRGLTEAFF. DNA of the CDR3: TGTGCCAGCAGTTCGGGGGACAGGGGGCTAACTGAAGCTTTCTTT.

This clone has just one count. The chain combines TRBV9 with TRBJ2-7; D may be TRBD2 (6 bases). Looked up from germline, CDR1 is SGDLS and CDR2 is YYNGEE. Between the trimmed V and J ends, which lost 2 bases and 2 bases, there was a span of 14 bases. CDR3 length equals 15 residues. CDR3 amino acids: CASSVSAGTTYEQYF. Here the CDR3 DNA reads TGTGCCAGCAGCGTTAGTGCGGGAACCACCTACGAGCAGTACTTC.

The genes are TRBV5-4 and TRBJ2-7; 12 positions match TRBD1. This CDR3 is built from 16 residues. The trim removed 0 bases at V and 4 bases at J, leaving 5 bases unmatched. Per germline, CDR1 SGHNT and CDR2 YYREEE (reference sequence). The CDR3 DNA reads as TGTGCCAGCAGCTTGGCCGGGACAGGGGGCCGTTACGAGCAGTACTTC. It encodes CASSLAGTGGRYEQYF.

This chain uses TRBV6-5 with TRBJ2-7, with 7 bases fitting TRBD1. Germline CDR1 is MNHEY and CDR2 is SVGAGI. The CDR3 loop spans 13 amino acids. V shed 7 bases and J 4 bases; nucleotides not matched to a gene: 7. The CDR3, as DNA: TGTGCCAGCAAATCCAACAGGGGTTACGAGCAGTACTTC. Translating gives CASKSNRGYEQYF.

This chain connects TRBV19 to TRBJ2-7, with D tentatively TRBD2 (6 bases). Germline loops: CDR1 LNHDA, CDR2 SQIVND (reference sequence). V was shortened by 3 bases and J by 0 bases, with 12 bases between the two germline ends. The CDR3 loop spans 15 amino acids. The CDR3 DNA follows: TGTGCCAGTAGTATCCCCGGGGGACTCTCCTACGAGCAGTACTTC. The encoded protein is CASSIPGGLSYEQYF.

The chain has TRBV5-1 and TRBJ2-7, with 7 bases lining up with TRBD1. V lost 4 bases, J lost 4 bases, and 11 bases stayed unmatched. The CDR3 is made up of 15 amino acids. Germline V lookup: CDR1 SGHRS, CDR2 YFSETQ. The chain's CDR3 is CASSPSPGQNYEQYF. The CDR3 nucleotides are TGCGCCAGCAGCCCGTCACCGGGACAGAATTACGAGCAGTACTTC.

The chain carries TRBV6-2 or TRBV6-3 and TRBJ1-5; 7 bases align to TRBD1. The CDR3 length is 14 residues. After removal of 5 bases from V and 4 bases from J, the junction contained 5 bases not matched to a gene. Per the germline V gene, CDR1 is MNHEY and CDR2 is SVGEGT. For the CDR3, the DNA is TGTGCCAGCAGTCCCCGGGACAGAAATCAGCCCCAGCATTTT. Translated: CASSPRDRNQPQHF.

The chain carries TRBV3-1 (or the pseudogene TRBV3-2) and TRBJ2-3; 10 bases match TRBD2. CDR1 and CDR2 (germline): LGHDT, YNNKEL (reference sequence). The V and J ends lost 2 bases and 10 bases, in that order; junction bases with no gene match: 9. This CDR3 spans 15 amino acids. The chain's CDR3 is CASSQSFASGSAQYF. CDR3 DNA sequence: TGTGCCAGCAGCCAATCGTTCGCTAGCGGGAGTGCGCAGTATTTT.